The rows below give T cell receptor beta chains drawn from one sample of a study of blood T cell repertoires in COVID-19. The data were produced by immunoSEQ multiplex PCR, yet TCRdb's version contains in-frame clones alone and is incomplete. The table lists about 99,000 clones, about 90% of them singletons. The sequencing sample was made of peripheral blood. The receptors stem from a man in his forties or fifties with acute or convalescent COVID-19. Both conserved end residues are part of each CDR3. A D gene is named only where the DNA matches it firmly.

V: TRBV7-9
J: TRBJ1-5
D: TRBD1
CDR3: CASSPDRVIQPQHF
DNA: TGTGCCAGCAGCCCTGACAGGGTAATTCAGCCCCAGCATTTT

V: TRBV30
J: TRBJ1-2
D: -
CDR3: CAWSMGHNYGYTF
DNA: TGTGCCTGGAGTATGGGGCACAACTATGGCTACACCTTC

V: TRBV10-3
J: TRBJ2-5
D: TRBD2
CDR3: CAIRGSGSRETQYF
DNA: TGTGCCATTCGAGGTAGCGGGAGTCGGGAGACCCAGTACTTC

V: TRBV11-2
J: TRBJ2-3
D: TRBD2
CDR3: CASSSGGLALIDTQYF
DNA: TGTGCCAGCAGCTCTGGGGGACTAGCGTTGATAGATACGCAGTATTTT

V: TRBV6-6
J: TRBJ2-7
D: -
CDR3: CASSSMPWYEQYF
DNA: TGTGCCAGCAGCTCTATGCCTTGGTACGAGCAGTACTTC

V: TRBV6-5
J: TRBJ1-6
D: -
CDR3: CATVVPRGLNSPLHF
DNA: TGTGCCACAGTGGTGCCAAGGGGCCTTAATTCACCCCTCCACTTT

V: TRBV11-3
J: TRBJ2-1
D: TRBD2
CDR3: CASSPASGRLDNEQFF
DNA: TGTGCCAGCAGCCCAGCTAGCGGGAGGTTGGACAATGAGCAGTTCTTC

V: TRBV7-8
J: TRBJ2-1
D: -
CDR3: CASSRGMAVNEQFF
DNA: TGTGCCAGCAGCCGAGGTATGGCGGTCAATGAGCAGTTCTTC

V: TRBV9
J: TRBJ1-1
D: TRBD1
CDR3: CASSIPTGVNTEAFF
DNA: TGTGCCAGCAGCATCCCGACAGGGGTGAACACTGAAGCTTTCTTT

V: TRBV9
J: TRBJ1-2
D: -
CDR3: CASSVGLGNYGYTF
DNA: TGTGCCAGCAGCGTCGGACTCGGTAACTATGGCTACACCTTC

V: TRBV19
J: TRBJ2-5
D: -
CDR3: CASSIGVLGETQYF
DNA: TGTGCCAGTAGTATCGGGGTTTTGGGGGAGACCCAGTACTTC

V: TRBV25-1
J: TRBJ2-2
D: -
CDR3: CASTPGHTGELFF
DNA: TGTGCCAGCACTCCAGGGCACACCGGGGAGCTGTTTTTT

V: TRBV6-5
J: TRBJ2-7
D: TRBD2
CDR3: CASSRTSGYEQYF
DNA: TGTGCCAGCAGCCGGACTAGCGGGTACGAGCAGTACTTC

V: TRBV7-6
J: TRBJ2-7
D: TRBD2
CDR3: CASSLALAGWYEQYF
DNA: TGTGCCAGCAGCTTAGCTCTAGCGGGATGGTACGAGCAGTACTTC

V: TRBV7-9
J: TRBJ1-2
D: -
CDR3: CASSLGQGQGYTF
DNA: TGTGCCAGCAGCTTAGGGCAGGGGCAAGGCTACACCTTC